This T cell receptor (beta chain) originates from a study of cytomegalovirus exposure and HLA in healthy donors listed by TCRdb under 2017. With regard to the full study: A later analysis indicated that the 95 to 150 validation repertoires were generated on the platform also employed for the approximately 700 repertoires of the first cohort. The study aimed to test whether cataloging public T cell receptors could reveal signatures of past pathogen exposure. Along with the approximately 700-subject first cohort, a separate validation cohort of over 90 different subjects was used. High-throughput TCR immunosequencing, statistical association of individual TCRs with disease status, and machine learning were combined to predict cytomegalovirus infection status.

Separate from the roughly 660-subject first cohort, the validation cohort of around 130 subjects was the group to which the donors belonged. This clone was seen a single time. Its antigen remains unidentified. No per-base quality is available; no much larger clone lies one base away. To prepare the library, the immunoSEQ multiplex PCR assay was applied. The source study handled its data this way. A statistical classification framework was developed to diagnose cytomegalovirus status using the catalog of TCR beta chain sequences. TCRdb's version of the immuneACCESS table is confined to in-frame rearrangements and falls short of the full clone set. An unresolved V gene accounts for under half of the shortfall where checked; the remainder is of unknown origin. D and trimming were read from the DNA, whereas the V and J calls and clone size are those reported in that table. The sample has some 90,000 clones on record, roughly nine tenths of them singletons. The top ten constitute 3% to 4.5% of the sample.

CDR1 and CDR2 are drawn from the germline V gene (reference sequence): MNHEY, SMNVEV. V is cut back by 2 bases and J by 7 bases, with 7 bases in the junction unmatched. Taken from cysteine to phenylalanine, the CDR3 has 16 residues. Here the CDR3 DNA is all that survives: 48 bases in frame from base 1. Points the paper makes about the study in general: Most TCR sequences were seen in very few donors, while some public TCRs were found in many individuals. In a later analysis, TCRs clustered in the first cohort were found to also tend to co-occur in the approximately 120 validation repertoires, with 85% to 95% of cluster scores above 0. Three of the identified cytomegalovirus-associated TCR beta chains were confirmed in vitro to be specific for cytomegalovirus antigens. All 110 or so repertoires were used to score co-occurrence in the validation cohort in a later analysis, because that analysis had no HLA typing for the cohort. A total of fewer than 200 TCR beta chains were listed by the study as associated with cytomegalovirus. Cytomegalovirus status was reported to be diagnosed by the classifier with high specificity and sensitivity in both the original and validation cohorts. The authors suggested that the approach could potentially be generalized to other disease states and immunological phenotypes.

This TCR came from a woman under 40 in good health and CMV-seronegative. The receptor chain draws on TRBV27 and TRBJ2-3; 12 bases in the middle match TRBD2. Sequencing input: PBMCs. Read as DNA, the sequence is TGTGCCAGCAGTTTAGAGCTAGCGGGAGGGGGGAATACGCAGTATTTT. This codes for CASSLELAGGGNTQYF.